Below, 31 T cell receptor beta chains from the same sample are listed, as sequenced in a study of radiotherapy plus CTLA-4 blockade in lung cancer (dated 2018 in TCRdb). The library came from the immunoSEQ multiplex PCR assay. TCRdb retrieved this table from immuneACCESS and kept in-frame rearrangements only. Not all clones are present; in checked studies, unresolved V genes account for under half, and no reason is known for the remainder. The sample includes 81,000 or so clones, with approximately 80% observed a single time. The ten largest account for 0.65% to 0.85% of the sample. The specimen was peripheral blood, collected from a patient treated with radiotherapy plus ipilimumab. The source is a human donor with non-small cell lung cancer who had stable disease on radiotherapy plus ipilimumab.

The chain recombines TRBV5-1 with TRBJ2-1; the match to TRBD2 covers 8 bases. The germline gives CDR1 SGHRS, CDR2 YFSETQ. The V and J ends lost 6 bases and 0 bases, in that order; junction bases with no gene match: 5. The CDR3 is made up of 15 amino acids. CDR3 loop: CASTRSGSSYNEQFF. CDR3 bases: TGCGCCAGCACCAGAAGCGGGAGCTCCTACAATGAGCAGTTCTTC.

V and J are TRBV29-1 and TRBJ2-5, with TRBD1 matching 8 bases. Germline lookup yields CDR1 SQVTM and CDR2 ANQGSEA. J was trimmed by 6 bases and V by 0 bases; bases with no gene match: 9. The CDR3 extends over 15 amino acids. The CDR3 DNA reads TGCAGCGTTGAAGATACCCCAGGGGGCCCGAAGACCCAGTACTTC. Translation gives CSVEDTPGGPKTQYF.

This sequence joins TRBV2 and TRBJ2-3; possible D gene TRBD2, 5 bases. V was cut by 6 bases and J by 12 bases, with 16 bases left in between. The germline V gene has CDR1 SNHLY and CDR2 FYNNEI. The CDR3 has 12 residues. CDR3 sequence (DNA): TGTGCCAGCAGCCAAGAGGGATCCCCCCAGTATTTT. It is translated as CASSQEGSPQYF. Together with reference TRBV2 and TRBJ2-3, the CDR3 gives the full variable domain: EPEVTQTPSHQVTQMGQEVILRCVPISNHLYFYWYRQILGQKVEFLVSFYNNEISEKSEIFDDQFSVERPDGSNFTLKIRSTKLEDSAMYFCASSQEGSPQYFGPGTRLTVL.

This chain connects TRBV7-8 to TRBJ2-5; D remains unclear. The CDR3 is made up of 14 amino acids. Germline CDR1 and CDR2: SGHVS and FQNEAQ. V was pared by 6 bases and J by 1 base, with 12 bases between. CDR3 sequence: CASSFKETQETQYF. CDR3 nucleotide sequence: TGTGCCAGCAGTTTTAAAGAGACCCAAGAGACCCAGTACTTC.

The genes are TRBV18 and TRBJ1-3; no clear D. Germline V gene sequence: CDR1 KGHSH, CDR2 LQKENI. The V end was cut by 0 bases, the J end by 1 base, with 4 bases between. This CDR3 is built from 14 residues. The DNA of the CDR3 is TGTGCCAGCTCACCACCGGGTTCTGGAAACACCATATATTTT. As protein: CASSPPGSGNTIYF.

The chain carries TRBV2 and TRBJ1-1; D remains ambiguous. This CDR3 is built from 16 residues. Trimming shortened V by 2 bases and J by 7 bases, and 20 bases separated the two germline ends. Germline CDR1 and CDR2: SNHLY and FYNNEI. CDR3 nucleotide sequence: TGTGCCAGCAGTGAAATGTTTGGGGTAGGGAGTGATGAAGCTTTCTTT. It specifies CASSEMFGVGSDEAFF.

The sample holds a few counts of this clone. This sequence joins TRBV6-1 and TRBJ1-5; tentative D call: TRBD1 (5 bases). Germline CDR1 reads MNHNS; CDR2 reads SASEGT. This CDR3 has 13 amino acids. V gave up 6 bases and J gave up 1 base, with 7 bases separating them. CDR3 sequence: CASRGVSNQPQHF. DNA for the CDR3: TGTGCCAGCAGAGGGGTAAGCAATCAGCCCCAGCATTTT.

The chain carries TRBV30 and TRBJ2-1; D is possibly TRBD2 (6 bases). Germline V CDR1 and CDR2: GTSNPN, SVGIG (reference sequence). Trimming stripped 4 bases from V and 7 bases from J, with 11 bases between. The CDR3 sequence is 12 residues long. The CDR3 DNA follows: TGTGCCTGGATAGCCGGGAGTAATGAGCAGTTCTTC. Its translation is CAWIAGSNEQFF.

V gene TRBV28 combines with J gene TRBJ2-7; 8 nucleotides agree with TRBD1. V lost 6 bases and J lost 0; bases outside the gene matches: 10. Per the germline V gene, CDR1 is MDHEN and CDR2 is SYDVKM. The CDR3 has 16 amino acids. The CDR3 protein is CASRPPDRVTSYEQYF. The CDR3 region has the DNA TGTGCCAGCAGACCACCGGACAGGGTAACCTCCTACGAGCAGTACTTC.

This chain links TRBV7-7 with TRBJ2-5; tentative D call: TRBD1 (6 bases). CDR3 size: 14 residues. V was cut by 4 bases and J by 4 bases, with 13 bases left in between. Germline CDR1 reads SSHAT; CDR2 reads FNYEAQ (reference sequence). The CDR3 DNA sequence: TGTGCCAGCAGCTCCACAGGGAACGGAGAGACCCAGTACTTC. Protein: CASSSTGNGETQYF.

The chain has TRBV28 and TRBJ1-2; TRBD1 might be the D (5 bases). The CDR3 is 15 residues long. Trimming cost V 1 base and J 5 bases, with 14 bases left between them. Germline values: CDR1 MDHEN, CDR2 SYDVKM. The CDR3 loop reads CASSLSTGVFYGYTF. CDR3 DNA: TGTGCCAGCAGTTTATCTACGGGGGTCTTTTATGGCTACACCTTC.

V usage is TRBV19 and J usage is TRBJ2-1; D may be TRBD2 (5 bases). The CDR3 runs 14 residues. The germline V gene encodes CDR1 LNHDA and CDR2 SQIVND (reference sequence). Trimming removed 3 bases at V and 1 base at J, with 7 bases between. The CDR3, as DNA: TGTGCCAGTAGTATGGGAGATTCCTACAATGAGCAGTTCTTC. The encoded protein is CASSMGDSYNEQFF.

The J gene is TRBJ1-5, the V gene TRBV5-6, with 8 bases that match TRBD1. CDR1 and CDR2 from the germline V gene are SGHDT and YYEEEE. CDR3 length: 16 amino acids. V lost 4 bases to trimming and J lost 5 bases; unmatched junction nucleotides: 11. The CDR3 DNA is TGTGCCAGCAGCCTTGGCAGGGACAGGTCAGATCAGCCCCAGCATTTT. It codes for CASSLGRDRSDQPQHF.

The chain links TRBV10-3 to TRBJ2-1; 9 bases map to TRBD1. CDR1 and CDR2 (germline): ENHRY, SYGVKD. Trimming took 0 bases from V and 6 from J; bases not matched to a gene: 3. This CDR3 is built from 15 residues. DNA of the CDR3: TGTGCCATCAGTGAGTCTGGGACAGGGAGCAATGAGCAGTTCTTC. Translation gives CAISESGTGSNEQFF.

The chain employs TRBV18 and TRBJ1-6; D unclear. The CDR3 has 15 amino acids. V was clipped by 1 base and J by 7 bases, with 11 bases between them. Germline CDR1 KGHSH, CDR2 LQKENI. CDR3: CASSPQNGRNSPLHF. CDR3 nucleotides: TGTGCCAGCTCACCACAAAACGGCAGAAATTCACCCCTCCACTTT.

This clone was observed once. The chain has TRBV6-5 and TRBJ1-1, with a possible D match to TRBD1 (5 bases). The CDR3 is 12 amino acids. Germline lookup yields CDR1 MNHEY and CDR2 SVGAGI. Trimming took 0 bases from V and 10 from J, leaving 9 bases between them. In DNA form, the CDR3 reads TGTGCCAGCAGTTACTCGGGGGGAGGAGCTTTCTTT. It specifies CASSYSGGGAFF.

The rearrangement joins TRBV2 to TRBJ1-1, with D possibly being TRBD1 (5 bases). The CDR3 has 13 amino acids. Trimming removed 8 bases from V and 4 bases from J, with 14 bases in between. The germline V gene has CDR1 SNHLY and CDR2 FYNNEI. CDR3: CASGGGPLTEAFF. For the CDR3, the DNA is TGTGCCAGCGGGGGGGGACCCCTCACTGAAGCTTTCTTT.

The chain carries TRBV2 and TRBJ2-5; D perhaps matches TRBD2 (7 bases). V was pared by 7 bases and J by 4 bases, with 19 bases between. Per germline, CDR1 SNHLY and CDR2 FYNNEI. CDR3 length: 15 residues. The DNA of the CDR3 is TGTGCCAGCAATTATCTTCGGGGGGCTGGAGAGACCCAGTACTTC. Residues: CASNYLRGAGETQYF. The whole variable domain, remainder taken from reference TRBV2 and TRBJ2-5, is EPEVTQTPSHQVTQMGQEVILRCVPISNHLYFYWYRQILGQKVEFLVSFYNNEISEKSEIFDDQFSVERPDGSNFTLKIRSTKLEDSAMYFCASNYLRGAGETQYFGPGTRLLVL.

V usage is TRBV30 and J usage is TRBJ2-5, with TRBD2 as a possible D gene (5 bases). V dropped 0 bases and J dropped 5 bases, with 16 bases sitting between them. The CDR3 consists of 15 residues. The germline V gene has CDR1 GTSNPN and CDR2 SVGIG (reference sequence). In nucleotides, the CDR3 is TGTGCCTGGAGTGTAGGGATCAGAGGGATGGAGACCCAGTACTTC. Protein sequence: CAWSVGIRGMETQYF.

Note on this clone: Other DNA sequences in the sample encode the same CDR3. The chain's CDR3 is CASSVVGGSSGNTIYF. The CDR3 region has the DNA TGTGCCAGCAGCGTAGTTGGGGGAAGCTCTGGAAACACCATATATTTT. The chain combines TRBV9 with TRBJ1-3, with D possibly TRBD1 on 5 matching bases. The CDR3 runs to 16 residues. The V end lost 0 bases, the J end lost 0 bases, and 10 bases lay between the germline ends. The V gene's germline CDR1 is SGDLS and CDR2 YYNGEE.

This CDR3 is CASSLWTGAEKLFF. The CDR3 nucleotides are TGTGCCAGCAGTTTGTGGACAGGGGCGGAAAAACTGTTTTTT. The chain recombines TRBV28 with TRBJ1-4; TRBD1 matches 9 bases. The CDR3 runs to 14 residues. V lost 3 bases and J lost 8; bases outside the gene matches: 4. Germline loops: CDR1 MDHEN, CDR2 SYDVKM. The full variable domain, with the rest looked up from reference TRBV28 and TRBJ1-4, is DVKVTQSSRYLVKRTGEKVFLECVQDMDHENMFWYRQDPGLGLRLIYFSYDVKMKEKGDIPEGYSVSREKKERFSLILESASTNQTSMYLCASSLWTGAEKLFFGSGTQLSVL.

In its sample, this clone was seen once. The chain carries TRBV6-5 and TRBJ1-2, with D unresolved. The germline gives CDR1 MNHEY, CDR2 SVGAGI. CDR3 size: 12 residues. Trimming removed 6 bases from V and 5 bases from J, with 10 bases in between. The CDR3 loop reads CASRSRGYGYTF. The CDR3 coding sequence is TGTGCCAGCAGGTCGAGAGGGTATGGCTACACCTTC.

The chain recombines TRBV6-5 with TRBJ1-2; TRBD1 agrees at 8 bases. There are 13 residues in the CDR3. Trimming at V came to 5 bases and at J to 8 bases, leaving 7 bases not matched to a gene. Germline values: CDR1 MNHEY, CDR2 SVGAGI. CDR3 region: CASSERQGAGYTF. For the CDR3, the DNA is TGTGCCAGCAGTGAACGGCAGGGGGCAGGCTACACCTTC.

The chain carries TRBV18 and TRBJ1-1; D might be TRBD1 (5 bases). The CDR3 is 16 amino acids. V lost 1 base, J lost 3 bases, and 15 bases lay in between. The V gene's germline CDR1 is KGHSH and CDR2 LQKENI. As DNA, the CDR3 is TGTGCCAGCTCACCACGGAGGGGCCGGCTCGACACTGAAGCTTTCTTT. It yields the protein CASSPRRGRLDTEAFF.

This clone was observed a handful of times. The V call is TRBV10-2, the J call TRBJ1-5, with D perhaps matching TRBD1 (5 bases). The CDR3 extends over 14 amino acids. Germline CDR1 reads WSHSY; CDR2 reads SAAADI. Trimming cost V 6 bases and J 3 bases, with 12 bases left between them. Here the CDR3 reads CASRGGGVNQPQHF. CDR3 nucleotide sequence: TGCGCCAGCAGGGGGGGAGGGGTCAATCAGCCCCAGCATTTT.

Here the CDR3 DNA reads TGTGCCAGCAGTGAACTGAGTGGGACAAGGGACTACACCTTC. This gives the protein CASSELSGTRDYTF. This chain connects TRBV6-1 to TRBJ1-2, with D perhaps TRBD1 (6 bases). V lost 2 bases and J lost 10, with 17 bases in between. The CDR3 contains 14 residues. Per germline, CDR1 MNHNS and CDR2 SASEGT.

This clone was seen more than once but under ten times. The V gene is TRBV10-3, the J gene TRBJ2-3; 10 bases line up with TRBD2. The length of the CDR3 is 16 residues. After removal of 3 bases from V and 1 base from J, the junction contained 4 bases not matched to a gene. Looked up from germline, CDR1 is ENHRY and CDR2 is SYGVKD. Here the CDR3 reads CAISDKGLAGTDTQYF. The CDR3 bases are TGTGCCATCAGTGACAAAGGACTAGCGGGCACAGATACGCAGTATTTT.

The chain couples TRBV27 to TRBJ1-5, with no clear D. The germline V gene has CDR1 MNHEY and CDR2 SMNVEV (reference sequence). Trimming stripped 8 bases from V and 0 bases from J, with 8 bases between. The CDR3 is made up of 13 amino acids. CDR3 sequence (DNA): TGTGCCAGCCGGCCTTATAGCAATCAGCCCCAGCATTTT. This translates into CASRPYSNQPQHF.

The V call is TRBV5-1, the J call TRBJ2-7; 15 bases match TRBD2. In germline, CDR1 is SGHRS, CDR2 YFSETQ. The length of the CDR3 is 18 residues. The V and J ends lost 3 bases and 0 bases, in that order; junction bases with no gene match: 7. CDR3 residues: CASSSGLAGGPSSYEQYF. The CDR3 DNA reads TGCGCCAGCAGCTCGGGACTAGCGGGGGGCCCGAGCTCCTACGAGCAGTACTTC. The whole variable domain, remainder taken from reference TRBV5-1 and TRBJ2-7, is KAGVTQTPRYLIKTRGQQVTLSCSPISGHRSVSWYQQTPGQGLQFLFEYFSETQRNKGNFPGRFSGRQFSNSRSEMNVSTLELGDSALYLCASSSGLAGGPSSYEQYFGPGTRLTVT.

The rearrangement uses TRBV10-2 and TRBJ1-2; D is ambiguous. The germline gives CDR1 WSHSY, CDR2 SAAADI. CDR3 size: 14 residues. Trimming shortened V by 3 bases and J by 1 base, and 9 bases separated the two germline ends. DNA for the CDR3: TGCGCCAGCAGTGAAGTAGGGATTAACTATGGCTACACCTTC. Its protein product is CASSEVGINYGYTF.

The chain uses TRBV11-2 and TRBJ2-1, with 11 bases lining up with TRBD2. The CDR3 has 15 residues. Trimming cost V 6 bases and J 4 bases; bases outside gene matches: 5. Germline V gives CDR1 SGHAT, CDR2 FQNNGV. As DNA, the CDR3 is TGTGCCAGCAGAAGTAGCGGGGGGGTTTACAATGAGCAGTTCTTC. Translation: CASRSSGGVYNEQFF.